These T cell receptor beta chains were read from a single sample in a study of blood T cell repertoires in COVID-19. Here immunoSEQ multiplex PCR was the method, and the copy in TCRdb shows in-frame clones only, minus some. The table has around 150,000 clones, roughly four fifths seen once. Sequenced: peripheral blood. All receptors come from a woman over 75 in a cohort sampled during active or convalescent COVID-19. Both conserved end residues are part of each CDR3. Each record gives: clone size, V gene, J gene, D gene, CDR3 DNA, CDR3 protein. A D gene is named only where the DNA matches it firmly. A row's size may be missing; if present it is once, few, many or a size class.

>.|TRBV4-2|TRBJ2-3|TRBD2
TGTGCCAGCAGCCAAGTGGTAGCGGGGGGGGGCACAGATACGCAGTATTTT
CASSQVVAGGGTDTQYF
>.|TRBV13|TRBJ1-3|TRBD1
TGTGCCAGCAGCAGACAGGGCCGGACCATATATTTT
CASSRQGRTIYF
>.|TRBV19|TRBJ1-2|.
TGTGCCAGTAGTATTGTACAGGGTGGAGGCTACACCTTC
CASSIVQGGGYTF
>few|TRBV7-2|TRBJ2-2|TRBD2
TGTGCCAGCAGCCTCGGACTTGGGGGGGGCGGGGAGCTGTTTTTT
CASSLGLGGGGELFF
>.|TRBV11-2|TRBJ2-7|.
TGTGCCAGCAGCCTAGTGCCCCAGACAGGAGCCCAAACCTACGAGCAGTACTTC
CASSLVPQTGAQTYEQYF
>once|TRBV7-6|TRBJ2-2|TRBD2
TGTGCCAGCAGCAAACTAGCGGCGGCGGGCGGGGAGCTGTTTTTT
CASSKLAAAGGELFF
>.|TRBV5-4|TRBJ2-7|.
TGTGCCGGATCGAGCAGTCCGGGGGAAAATATTCATGGGCAGTACTTC
CAGSSSPGENIHGQYF
>.|TRBV20-1|TRBJ2-1|.
TGCAGTGCTAGAGTCGGTGGGGCTAGAATCTTC
CSARVGGARIF
>.|TRBV7-9|TRBJ1-2|.
TGTGCCAGCCAATTTTCGACAGTGAGGGGCTACACCTTC
CASQFSTVRGYTF
>.|TRBV12-3/TRBV12-4|TRBJ2-1|TRBD2
TGTGCCAGCAGTTTCGGGGGGTTCGGTGAGCAGTTCTTC
CASSFGGFGEQFF
>.|TRBV23-1|TRBJ1-3|.
TGCGCCAGCAGTCAATCCGCGCCCCAGGACAGAGGAAACACCATATATTTT
CASSQSAPQDRGNTIYF
>.|TRBV7-9|TRBJ2-6|.
TGTGCTACTTACTCTGGGGCCAACGTCCTGACTTTC
CATYSGANVLTF
>.|TRBV6-2/TRBV6-3|TRBJ2-1|TRBD2
TGTGCCAGCAGTTTAGCGGGGGAGGGCTACAATGAGCAGTTCTTC
CASSLAGEGYNEQFF
>.|TRBV6-6|TRBJ2-1|TRBD2
TGTGCCAGCAGTCCGGGAGGCTCCTACAATGAGCAGTTCTTC
CASSPGGSYNEQFF
>once|TRBV12-5|TRBJ2-3|TRBD1
TGTGCTAGTGGACGGGACAGTCACACAGATACGCAGTATTTT
CASGRDSHTDTQYF
>.|TRBV6-5|TRBJ2-1|.
TGTGCCAGCAGTATATCCAATGAGCAGTTCTTC
CASSISNEQFF
>once|TRBV14|TRBJ2-2|.
TGTGCCAGCAGCCCTCATGACAGCTCTATACCGACCGGGGAGCTGTTTTTT
CASSPHDSSIPTGELFF
>.|TRBV29-1|TRBJ2-7|.
TGCAGCGTTGGGGTAACTAGCTCCTACGAGCAGTACTTC
CSVGVTSSYEQYF
>.|TRBV5-1|TRBJ2-1|.
TGCGCCAGCAGTCCGCTGAGCTCCTACAATGAGCAGTTCTTC
CASSPLSSYNEQFF
>few|TRBV7-8|TRBJ1-1|TRBD1
TGTGCCAGCAGCCTGGACAGGGTCGCCACTGAAGCTTTCTTT
CASSLDRVATEAFF
>.|TRBV11-1|TRBJ2-1|.
TGTGCCAGCAGCTTAGCAGGGAGCTCCTACAATGAGCAGTTCTTC
CASSLAGSSYNEQFF
>few|TRBV7-7|TRBJ2-1|TRBD2
TGTGCCAGCAGCTTAGGCCTAGCGGGGGGAGACAATGAGCAGTTCTTC
CASSLGLAGGDNEQFF
>once|TRBV7-8|TRBJ1-2|.
TGTGCCAGCAGCCACGGGTATGGCTACACCTTC
CASSHGYGYTF
>.|TRBV7-9|TRBJ1-1|.
TGTGCCAGCAGCTTCCAGGGGAAGGCTGAAGCTTTCTTT
CASSFQGKAEAFF
>.|TRBV10-3|TRBJ2-5|TRBD2
TGTGCCAGCAGTAGGCGGGGGGGCGATCGGGAGACCCAGTACTTC
CASSRRGGDRETQYF
>.|TRBV18|TRBJ1-3|.
TGTGCCAGCTCACCAAGCAATGGAAACACCATATATTTT
CASSPSNGNTIYF
>.|TRBV4-1|TRBJ2-4|.
TGCGCCAGCAGCCAAGAGACAGCGCTCCTAGCCAAAAACATTCAGTACTTC
CASSQETALLAKNIQYF
>once|TRBV6-5|TRBJ2-3|.
TGTGCCAGCAGTTACAACGCGGGCAGGAAGTTTGGTACGCAGTATTTT
CASSYNAGRKFGTQYF
>.|TRBV6-5|TRBJ1-2|.
TGTGCCAGCAGGCCCAGGGTGGTGTGGTGGGGCTTC
CASRPRVVWWGF
>.|TRBV28|TRBJ1-5|.
TGTGCCAGCAGTTTCGCAGGTCCTAGCAATCAGCCCCAGCATTTT
CASSFAGPSNQPQHF
>.|TRBV6-2/TRBV6-3|TRBJ1-2|TRBD1
TGTGCCAGCAGTCACCGGACAGGGGTAAGGTATGGCTACACCTTC
CASSHRTGVRYGYTF
>.|TRBV3-1/TRBV3-2|TRBJ1-3|.
TGTGCCAGCAGCCAAGACAGGGGATGGAACACCATATATTTT
CASSQDRGWNTIYF
>.|TRBV28|TRBJ2-3|.
TGTGCCAGCAGTACCGGGACACCGAAGACGCAGTATTTT
CASSTGTPKTQYF
>.|TRBV5-1|TRBJ1-1|.
TGCGCCAGCAGCTTTCAGGTTTCCGAGAACACTGAAGCTTTCTTT
CASSFQVSENTEAFF
>.|TRBV19|TRBJ1-5|.
TGTGCCAGTAGTGATGACGGGAGCAATCAGCCCCAGCATTTT
CASSDDGSNQPQHF
>.|TRBV5-1|TRBJ1-1|.
TGCGCCAGCAGAACTGGTATGGTTCCGAACACTGAAGCTTTCTTT
CASRTGMVPNTEAFF
>.|TRBV6-5|TRBJ2-3|TRBD2
TGTGCCAGCAGACCGGGGACTAGCGGGGCGAATACGCAGTATTTT
CASRPGTSGANTQYF
>.|TRBV7-9|TRBJ1-2|TRBD1
TGTGCCAGCAGCTTGGGGACAGCAAACTATGGCTACACCTTC
CASSLGTANYGYTF
>.|TRBV6-2/TRBV6-3|TRBJ2-5|TRBD2
TGTGCCAGCAGTTCCCGACTAGCGGTCCAAGAGACCCAGTACTTC
CASSSRLAVQETQYF
>.|TRBV18|TRBJ2-4|TRBD2
TGTGCCAGCTCACCACCTTGGGGGGGACCCAAAAACATTCAGTACTTC
CASSPPWGGPKNIQYF
>few|TRBV6-1|TRBJ2-1|TRBD1
TGTGCCAGCAGTGATTGGGACAGCTCCTACAATGAGCAGTTCTTC
CASSDWDSSYNEQFF
>.|TRBV6-5|TRBJ1-1|.
TGTGCCAGCAGAGAGGACACCATGAACACTGAAGCTTTCTTT
CASREDTMNTEAFF
>.|TRBV5-1|TRBJ1-1|.
TGCGCCAGCAGCTTGACAGGGTCCACTGAAGCTTTCTTT
CASSLTGSTEAFF
>.|TRBV5-1|TRBJ2-3|TRBD2
TGCGCCAGCAGCTTGGTTCAAGTACGGGGGGGCTTCTATACGCAGTATTTT
CASSLVQVRGGFYTQYF
>few|TRBV4-3|TRBJ1-4|.
TGCGCCAGCAGCCAAGCCCCGGGACACGAGGCAACTAATGAAAAACTGTTTTTT
CASSQAPGHEATNEKLFF
>.|TRBV5-6|TRBJ2-5|.
TGTGCCAGCAGCTTGGTGGGGGCCGGAGAGACCCAGTACTTC
CASSLVGAGETQYF
>.|TRBV19|TRBJ1-2|TRBD1
TGTGCCAGTAGGGTGACAGGGGGCTATGGCTACACCTTC
CASRVTGGYGYTF